The rows below give T cell receptor beta chains drawn from one sample of a study of neoadjuvant anti-PD-1 for oral cavity cancer. The table came from immunoSEQ multiplex PCR; TCRdb's copy has only in-frame clones and leaves some out. The sample includes roughly 14,000 clones, 65% to 85% of them seen just once. Sequenced here: PBMCs, sampled after nivolumab (anti-PD-1) treatment. These receptors all stem from a person between 40 and 85 years old with oral cavity squamous cell carcinoma. Each CDR3 is given with its conserved first and last residue. D genes are given only for firm matches. A row's size may be missing; if present it is once, few, many or a size class.

>-|-|TRBV6-1|TRBJ1-1|15
TGTGCCAGCAGTGAAGTAGGCAGAGAGAACACTGAAGCTTTCTTT
CASSEVGRENTEAFF
>-|-|TRBV5-4|TRBJ1-3|17
TGTGCCAGCAGCTTGGGGGGTGACACAACGGGAGGAAACACCATATATTTT
CASSLGGDTTGGNTIYF
>TRBD1|-|TRBV5-8|TRBJ1-1|14
TGTGCCAGCAGCTCCCGACAGGGGTTCCCTGAAGCTTTCTTT
CASSSRQGFPEAFF
>-|-|TRBV5-6|TRBJ2-5|13
TGTGCCAGCAGCTTGGCCTTTGAGGAGACCCAGTACTTC
CASSLAFEETQYF
>-|-|TRBV11-3|TRBJ2-1|14
TGTGCCAGCGCGGAGGGACAAGGTTGGAGGGAGCAGTTCTTC
CASAEGQGWREQFF
>TRBD2|few|TRBV28|TRBJ2-7|16
TGTGCCAGCAGTCCTCCGGCGGGGGGAGGGATTCACGAGCAGTACTTC
CASSPPAGGGIHEQYF
>-|few|TRBV5-1|TRBJ1-2|16
TGCGCCAGCAGCCCACTCGGTGGACAGAGAAGTTATGGCTACACCTTC
CASSPLGGQRSYGYTF
>-|-|TRBV28|TRBJ1-5|14
TGTGCCAGCAGTCGCGGGACGGCCGATCAGCCCCAGCATTTT
CASSRGTADQPQHF
>TRBD2|-|TRBV15|TRBJ2-1|21
TGTGCCACCAGCAGAGCCACCCCTAGCAGGGGTGGGACTAGCGGCCACAATGAGCAGTTCTTC
CATSRATPSRGGTSGHNEQFF
>TRBD2|-|TRBV11-2|TRBJ2-7|15
TGTGCCAGCAGGAGACTAGCGGGAGCGGGATACGAGCAGTACTTC
CASRRLAGAGYEQYF
>TRBD2|-|TRBV13|TRBJ2-1|19
TGTGCCAGCAGCCGTCGCGGTGCTAGCGGGGCTCACTCCTACAATGAGCAGTTCTTC
CASSRRGASGAHSYNEQFF
>TRBD1|few|TRBV25-1|TRBJ2-7|14
TGTGCCAGCACCTCGGGACAGGGCTCTAGCGAGCAGTACTTC
CASTSGQGSSEQYF
>-|few|TRBV5-1|TRBJ1-3|14
TGCGCCAGCAGCTTGGGAATCCGGGGGAACACCATATATTTT
CASSLGIRGNTIYF
>TRBD1|-|TRBV27|TRBJ2-7|14
TGTGCCAGCAGTTACAGGGGCAACCCCTACGAGCAGTACTTC
CASSYRGNPYEQYF
>-|-|TRBV7-2|TRBJ2-2|16
TGTGCCAGCAGCCTCAGGGGGGGGACTGGGCCCGGGGAGCTGTTTTTT
CASSLRGGTGPGELFF
>TRBD1|-|TRBV5-4|TRBJ1-1|15
TGTGCCAGCAGCTTTGGGACAGTCCAGGGCACTGAAGCTTTCTTT
CASSFGTVQGTEAFF
>-|-|TRBV19|TRBJ1-2|13
TGTGCCAGTAGCTACATAACCCATCTTGGCTACACCTTC
CASSYITHLGYTF
>TRBD2|-|TRBV4-1|TRBJ2-5|16
TGCGCCAGCAGCCAAGGAGGCGGGGGGGCTTGGGAGACCCAGTACTTC
CASSQGGGGAWETQYF
>-|-|TRBV4-1|TRBJ2-7|13
TGCGCCAGCCGGGGTAGGGGCACCCACGAGCAGTACTTC
CASRGRGTHEQYF
>-|once|TRBV5-1|TRBJ2-7|18
TGCGCCAGCAGGGGATTTGGTAGGTCCCGGCGGCGCTCCTACGAGCAGTACTTC
CASRGFGRSRRRSYEQYF
>-|-|TRBV7-9|TRBJ1-1|16
TGTGCCAGCAGCTTAGGGGCGGGGGTAGGGAACACTGAAGCTTTCTTT
CASSLGAGVGNTEAFF
>-|-|TRBV5-1|TRBJ1-4|15
TGCGCCAGCAGCTTGGCACAGCAAAATAATGAAAAACTGTTTTTT
CASSLAQQNNEKLFF
>TRBD2|-|TRBV19|TRBJ2-1|16
TGTGCCAGTGCTGAGGGCAGCGGGGGGGCTAAGTATGAGCAGTTCTTC
CASAEGSGGAKYEQFF
>TRBD2|-|TRBV4-1|TRBJ2-2|19
TGCGCCAGCAGCCCCAGGGGGACTAGCGGGAGGGCGAACACCGGGGAGCTGTTTTTT
CASSPRGTSGRANTGELFF
>-|-|TRBV15|TRBJ2-6|13
TGTGCCACCAGACTTTCTGGGGCCAACGTCCTGACTTTC
CATRLSGANVLTF
>-|-|TRBV9|TRBJ2-6|15
TGTGCCAGCAGCCCAGGGGTAGCTGGGGCCAACGTCCTGACTTTC
CASSPGVAGANVLTF
>-|-|TRBV5-1|TRBJ1-1|14
TGCGCCAGCACCGCCTCCAATCAGAACACTGAAGCTTTCTTT
CASTASNQNTEAFF
>TRBD1|-|TRBV11-2|TRBJ2-2|18
TGTGCCAGCAGCTTTAGAATCGGGACAGGGGTGAACACCGGGGAGCTGTTTTTT
CASSFRIGTGVNTGELFF
>TRBD2|once|TRBV29-1|TRBJ2-1|11
TGCAGCGTTCCTAACAGCGGGGGTAGGTTCTTC
CSVPNSGGRFF
>-|few|TRBV6-5|TRBJ1-1|13
TGTGCCAGCAGTTACACCGGGAACACTGAAGCTTTCTTT
CASSYTGNTEAFF
>-|once|TRBV7-6|TRBJ2-1|14
TGTGCCAGCAGCTTGTGGGGGGCAAACAATGAGCAGTTCTTC
CASSLWGANNEQFF
>TRBD2|-|TRBV27|TRBJ2-7|22
TGTGCCAGCAGGGGACTAGCGGGGGGGAATACTCCATCGACCAGGAGATACTACGAGCAGTACTTC
CASRGLAGGNTPSTRRYYEQYF
>TRBD1|-|TRBV9|TRBJ1-1|15
TGTGCCAGCAGCGACCGACAGGGGGTAAACACTGAAGCTTTCTTT
CASSDRQGVNTEAFF
>TRBD1|-|TRBV6-4|TRBJ2-2|15
TGTGCCAGCAGTGAAGGGGGACAGGGACCCGGGGAGCTGTTTTTT
CASSEGGQGPGELFF
>-|-|TRBV6-5|TRBJ1-1|13
TGTGCCAGCAGTTTGCAGAGGAACACTGAAGCTTTCTTT
CASSLQRNTEAFF
>-|-|TRBV27|TRBJ2-7|14
TGTGCCAGCAGTTTACAGGGAGTATCCTACGAGCAGTACTTC
CASSLQGVSYEQYF
>TRBD1|-|TRBV30|TRBJ2-2|15
TGTGCCTGGAGTCCCCGGGACAGGGACACCGGGGAGCTGTTTTTT
CAWSPRDRDTGELFF
>-|-|TRBV4-1|TRBJ2-6|20
TGCGCCAGCAGCCCTCCCTCTCGAGTCAGGCAAAACTCTGGGGCCAACGTCCTGACTTTC
CASSPPSRVRQNSGANVLTF
>TRBD1|-|TRBV11-2|TRBJ2-7|16
TGTGCCAGCAGCCATATCCGCGGACAGGGCCCAGGGGAGCAGTACTTC
CASSHIRGQGPGEQYF
>-|-|TRBV7-8|TRBJ2-5|13
TGTGCCAGCAGCTTAGGACAGAAAGAGACCCAGTACTTC
CASSLGQKETQYF
>-|-|TRBV10-3|TRBJ2-7|13
TGTGCCATCAGTCTAGACGGACGTGGCGAGCAGTACTTC
CAISLDGRGEQYF
>-|few|TRBV9|TRBJ2-1|15
TGTGCCAGCAGCGTAGCTCAGGGCGTATACAATGAGCAGTTCTTC
CASSVAQGVYNEQFF
>-|few|TRBV10-1|TRBJ1-1|15
TGCGCCAGCAGTGATTCGAACAAAATTAACACTGAAGCTTTCTTT
CASSDSNKINTEAFF
>TRBD2|-|TRBV11-2|TRBJ2-7|19
TGTGCCAGCAGCTTAGAGGAGAGGACTAGCGGGAGTGGCACCTACGAGCAGTACTTC
CASSLEERTSGSGTYEQYF
>-|-|TRBV20-1|TRBJ2-7|11
TGCAGTGCGAGACTAGAGTACGAGCAGTACTTC
CSARLEYEQYF
>-|-|TRBV7-3|TRBJ1-1|13
TGTGCCAGCAGCGTTCAGGGAAACACTGAAGCTTTCTTT
CASSVQGNTEAFF
>-|-|TRBV4-2|TRBJ2-7|14
TGTGCCAGCAGCCTCGCCCGGACTCCCTACGAGCAGTACTTC
CASSLARTPYEQYF
>TRBD1|once|TRBV19|TRBJ1-5|16
TGTGCCAGTAGTATCGACGCCAGGGGGCTTGATCAGCCCCAGCATTTT
CASSIDARGLDQPQHF
>-|-|TRBV19|TRBJ1-5|13
TGTGCCAGTAGTATGCAGGGGAATCAGCCCCAGCATTTT
CASSMQGNQPQHF
>-|-|TRBV7-9|TRBJ2-2|15
TGTGCCAGCCCCTCTAGGGGACCGGCCACCGGGGAGCTGTTTTTT
CASPSRGPATGELFF
>TRBD2|-|TRBV29-1|TRBJ2-1|13
TGCAGCGTTGGACTAGCGGGGACCAATGAGCAGTTCTTC
CSVGLAGTNEQFF
>-|once|TRBV6-5|TRBJ2-2|16
TGTGCCAGCAGTTACTCGGAGGGGGCGCCTGTCGGGGAGCTGTTTTTT
CASSYSEGAPVGELFF
>-|-|TRBV9|TRBJ1-3|15
TGTGCCAGCAGCCCGCATATGGTCTCTGGAAACACCATATATTTT
CASSPHMVSGNTIYF
>-|few|TRBV9|TRBJ1-3|14
TGTGCCAGCAGCGTAGTGGCAGGGGGAAACACCATATATTTT
CASSVVAGGNTIYF
>-|few|TRBV4-1|TRBJ1-3|18
TGCGCCAGCAGCCAAGATCTAGACAGCAGGCACGCGGGAAACACCATATATTTT
CASSQDLDSRHAGNTIYF
>TRBD1|few|TRBV5-6|TRBJ1-1|14
TGTGCCAGCAGCCCGACAGGGACAGTCGCTGAAGCTTTCTTT
CASSPTGTVAEAFF
>-|-|TRBV10-3|TRBJ1-1|16
TGTGCCATCCAGGAACGACAGGCCGCTGGGAACACTGAAGCTTTCTTT
CAIQERQAAGNTEAFF